The TCR beta chain under discussion was sequenced for a study of blood T cell repertoires in COVID-19. With 0 bases removed from V and 0 bases from J, the gap between germline ends came to 13 bases. This CDR3 has 18 amino acids. Germline-derived CDR1 and CDR2 are SGHRS and YFSETQ. The study drew participants aged about 18 to 90 years from fewer than 30 US areas. The protocol was immunoSEQ multiplex PCR, while the TCRdb copy is restricted to in-frame clones and leaves out a portion. The table lists roughly 250,000 clones, roughly 87% of them singletons. The material sequenced was PBMCs or T cells enriched from blood (not recorded which). The V gene is TRBV5-1, the J gene TRBJ2-6, with D perhaps matching TRBD1 (6 bases). This clonotype was sampled from a woman in her twenties or thirties with acute COVID-19. For the CDR3, the DNA is TGCGCCAGCAGCTTGGAAGGACAGTGGCTCTCTGGGGCCAACGTCCTGACTTTC. It yields the protein CASSLEGQWLSGANVLTF.